This T cell receptor (beta chain) is drawn from a study of T-cell reconstitution after alpha-beta-depleted transplantation in children. The V gene lost 1 base and the J gene lost 0 bases, with 13 bases spanning the gap. The CDR3 loop spans 17 amino acids. Germline loops: CDR1 SGHVS, CDR2 FQNEAQ. This clonotype occurred many times. TCRbeta library preparation incorporated unique molecular identifiers. One entry per CDR3 protein, called by TCRdb with MiXCR from the PCR reads. This table holds about 610,000 distinct CDR3 sequences, about 10% found once. V gene TRBV7-8 combines with J gene TRBJ1-5; no clear D. The sequence was obtained from a human donor who donated a stem cell graft to a child with acute myeloid leukemia. This specimen consisted of PBMCs from the stem cell graft donor, obtained from the stem cell graft. CDR3 region: CASSLGTGPYSNQPQHF. The CDR3 DNA reads TGTGCCAGCAGCTTAGGAACCGGACCATATAGCAATCAGCCCCAGCATTTT.